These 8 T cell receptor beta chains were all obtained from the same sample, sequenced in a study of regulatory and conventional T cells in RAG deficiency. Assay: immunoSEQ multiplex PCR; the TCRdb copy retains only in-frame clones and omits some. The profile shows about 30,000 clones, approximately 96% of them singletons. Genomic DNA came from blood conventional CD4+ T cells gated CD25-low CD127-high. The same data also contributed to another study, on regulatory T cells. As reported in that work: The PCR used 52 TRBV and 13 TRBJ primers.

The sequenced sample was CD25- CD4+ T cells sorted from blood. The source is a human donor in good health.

The DNA for the CDR3 is TGTGCCAGCAGTGGAACCGGGACAGGGTTCTACGAGCAGTACTTC. The encoded protein is CASSGTGTGFYEQYF. The V call is TRBV6-1, the J call TRBJ2-7, with 9 bases aligning to TRBD1. The V gene end was trimmed by 4 bases and the J gene end by 3 bases; junction bases not matched to a gene: 7. The CDR3 spans 15 residues. Looked up from germline, CDR1 is MNHNS and CDR2 is SASEGT.

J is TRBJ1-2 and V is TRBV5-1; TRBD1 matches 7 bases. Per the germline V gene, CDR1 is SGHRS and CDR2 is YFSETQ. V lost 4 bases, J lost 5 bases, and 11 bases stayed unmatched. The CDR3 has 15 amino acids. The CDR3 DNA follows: TGCGCCAGCAGCGCACGACAGGGAAGCAGTTATGGCTACACCTTC. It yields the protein CASSARQGSSYGYTF.

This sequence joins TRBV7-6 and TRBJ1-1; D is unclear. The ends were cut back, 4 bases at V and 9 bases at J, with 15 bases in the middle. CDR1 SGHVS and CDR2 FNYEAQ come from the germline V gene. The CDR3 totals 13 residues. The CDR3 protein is CASSSNDGLKAFF. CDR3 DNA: TGTGCCAGCAGCTCGAACGATGGGCTTAAAGCTTTCTTT.

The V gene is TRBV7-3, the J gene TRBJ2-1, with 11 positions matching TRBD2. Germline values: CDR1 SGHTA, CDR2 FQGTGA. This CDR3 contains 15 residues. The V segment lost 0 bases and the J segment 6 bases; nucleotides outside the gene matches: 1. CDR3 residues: CASSLTSGRANEQFF. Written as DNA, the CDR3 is TGTGCCAGCAGCTTAACTAGCGGGAGGGCCAATGAGCAGTTCTTC.

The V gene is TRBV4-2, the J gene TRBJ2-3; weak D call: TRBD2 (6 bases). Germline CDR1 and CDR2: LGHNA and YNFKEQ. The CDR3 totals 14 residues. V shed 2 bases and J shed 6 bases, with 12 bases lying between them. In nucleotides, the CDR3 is TGTGCCAGCAGCCAAATGAGACTAGGGGATACGCAGTATTTT. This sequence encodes CASSQMRLGDTQYF.

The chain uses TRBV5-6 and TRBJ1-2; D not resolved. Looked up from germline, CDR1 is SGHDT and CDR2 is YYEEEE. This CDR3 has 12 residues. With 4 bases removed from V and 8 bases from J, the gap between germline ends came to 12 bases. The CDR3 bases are TGTGCCAGCAGCCTAGGTTCTCTAGGCTACACCTTC. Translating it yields CASSLGSLGYTF.

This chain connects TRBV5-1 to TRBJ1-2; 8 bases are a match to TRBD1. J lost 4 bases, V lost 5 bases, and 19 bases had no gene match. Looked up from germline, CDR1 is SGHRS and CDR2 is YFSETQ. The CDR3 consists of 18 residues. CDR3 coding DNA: TGCGCCAGCAGGGGGACAGGACCGTTACAAGGTAGCGTCTATGGCTACACCTTC. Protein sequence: CASRGTGPLQGSVYGYTF.

The CDR3 loop reads CASSGDRGAYEQYF. The CDR3 nucleotides read TGCGCCAGCAGCGGGGACAGGGGAGCCTACGAGCAGTACTTC. The rearrangement joins TRBV5-1 to TRBJ2-7; TRBD1 matches 10 bases. The CDR3 covers 14 residues. The trim removed 4 bases at V and 2 bases at J, leaving 3 bases unmatched. Germline V gene data show CDR1 as SGHRS and CDR2 as YFSETQ.